These 5 T cell receptor beta chains came from one sample sequenced in a study of early stage breast cancer tumors. Measured with immunoSEQ multiplex PCR; TCRdb has only the in-frame clones, and not every one. This table has under 45,000 clones, around 68% appearing once. Input material: blood. These TCRs come from a person in their sixties with breast cancer.

This clone has a handful of counts. V gene TRBV28 combines with J gene TRBJ2-2, with D hard to call. This CDR3 is 15 amino acids long. Germline values: CDR1 MDHEN, CDR2 SYDVKM. Trimming shortened V by 6 bases and J by 5 bases, and 16 bases separated the two germline ends. In DNA, the CDR3 is TGTGCCAGCAGCCTATTCAAAGGAGAGACCGGGGAGCTGTTTTTT. Translation gives CASSLFKGETGELFF.

CDR3 region: CASSPGLGSYEQYF. CDR3 bases: TGTGCCAGCTCTCCGGGCCTCGGCTCCTACGAGCAGTACTTC. V is TRBV18 and J is TRBJ2-7; the D is unclear. V lost 6 bases, J lost 0 bases, and 12 bases lay in between. Germline lookup yields CDR1 KGHSH and CDR2 LQKENI. The CDR3 runs 14 residues.

The genes are TRBV7-8 and TRBJ1-2; 7 positions match TRBD1. V lost 5 bases and J lost 6; bases outside the gene matches: 9. This CDR3 contains 14 residues. Germline V CDR1 and CDR2: SGHVS, FQNEAQ. CDR3 bases: TGTGCCAGCAGCCCTCGACAGGGATGGAATGGCTACACCTTC. As protein: CASSPRQGWNGYTF.

The chain recombines TRBV19 with TRBJ1-2; no firm D call. The germline gives CDR1 LNHDA, CDR2 SQIVND (reference sequence). The CDR3 is 16 amino acids. Trimming took off 7 bases at V and 0 bases at J, with 18 bases between the two ends. CDR3: CASTRIGPMSNYGYTF. The CDR3 region has the DNA TGTGCCAGTACCCGAATTGGACCGATGTCTAACTATGGCTACACCTTC.

The rearrangement links TRBV6-6 to TRBJ2-7; a possible D gene is TRBD1 (5 bases). Trimming left V 6 bases short and J 2 bases short, with 14 bases between. Germline CDR1 reads MNHNY; CDR2 reads SVGAGI (reference sequence). The CDR3 is made up of 14 amino acids. The CDR3 sequence: CASRPRLGPYEQYF. For the CDR3, the DNA is TGTGCCAGCAGGCCCCGGTTGGGGCCCTACGAGCAGTACTTC.